The clone carrying this TCR beta chain was detected many times. Its specificity is unknown. This specimen comes from a study of T cells after yellow fever vaccination. Whole-study context: Those fractions that held only low numbers of cells were prepared using the SMART-Seq v4 Ultra Low Input RNA kit.

Points from the study as a whole: The secondary T-cell response peaked on day 5, not day 15, but was weaker. The booster response re-showed most primary clones: around 96% CD4, over 80% CD8.

It was through 5'RACE template switching that TCR cDNA was made, with a universal primer site and UMIs added. TCRdb processed the 5' RACE reads anew with MiXCR; each CDR3 protein has one entry. The repertoire holds about 220,000 distinct CDR3 sequences, with approximately 3.2% as singletons. This sample comprised CD4+ T cells sorted from PBMCs, obtained 10 days after the yellow fever booster vaccination. The sequence was obtained from a man between 18 and 35 years old who received the YFV17D yellow fever vaccine.

Here the CDR3 DNA reads TGTGCCAGCAGCTTACCCTCACCCCTAGCGGGGACTAGCACAGATACGCAGTATTTT. It is translated as CASSLPSPLAGTSTDTQYF. This chain joins TRBV11-2 and TRBJ2-3, with 9 bases matching TRBD2. CDR1 is SGHAT and CDR2 is FQNNGV in the germline V gene. The trim removed 2 bases at V and 0 bases at J, leaving 12 bases unmatched. CDR3 length: 19 residues.